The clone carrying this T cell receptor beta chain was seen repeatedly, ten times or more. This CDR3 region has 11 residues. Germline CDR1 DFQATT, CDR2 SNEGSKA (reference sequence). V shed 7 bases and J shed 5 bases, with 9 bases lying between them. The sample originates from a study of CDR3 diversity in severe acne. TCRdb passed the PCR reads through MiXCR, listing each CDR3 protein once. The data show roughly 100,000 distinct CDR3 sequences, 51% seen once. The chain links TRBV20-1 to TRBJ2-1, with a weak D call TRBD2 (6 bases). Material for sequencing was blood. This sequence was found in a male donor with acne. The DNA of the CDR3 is TGCAGTGGGAGGGCGGACAATGAGCAGTTCTTC. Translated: CSGRADNEQFF.